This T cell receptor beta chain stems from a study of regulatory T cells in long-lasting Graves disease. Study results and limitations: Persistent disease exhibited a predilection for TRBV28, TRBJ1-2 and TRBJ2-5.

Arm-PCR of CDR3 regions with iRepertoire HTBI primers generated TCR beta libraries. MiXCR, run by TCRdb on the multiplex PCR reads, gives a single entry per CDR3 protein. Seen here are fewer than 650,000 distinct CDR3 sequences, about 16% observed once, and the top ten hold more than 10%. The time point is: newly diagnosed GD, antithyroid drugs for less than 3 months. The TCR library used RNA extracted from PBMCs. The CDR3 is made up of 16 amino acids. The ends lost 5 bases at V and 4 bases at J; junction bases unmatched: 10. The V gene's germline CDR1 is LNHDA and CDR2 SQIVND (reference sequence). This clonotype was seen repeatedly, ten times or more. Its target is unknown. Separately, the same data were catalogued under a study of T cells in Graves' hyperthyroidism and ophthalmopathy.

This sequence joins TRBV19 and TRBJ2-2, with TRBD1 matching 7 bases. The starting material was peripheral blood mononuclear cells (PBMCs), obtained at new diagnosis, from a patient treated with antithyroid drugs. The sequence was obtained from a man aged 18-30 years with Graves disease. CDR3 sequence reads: CASSWDSTTFTGELFF. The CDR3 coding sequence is TGTGCCAGTAGTTGGGACAGCACCACGTTCACCGGGGAGCTGTTTTTT.